This T cell receptor (beta chain) was identified in a study of T cells in localized non-small cell lung cancer. Study results and caveats: Among the tissues sampled, uninvolved adjacent lung had the highest T cell clonality, above tumor. There were a median around 59 of the top 100 tumor clones appearing in adjacent lung. Sequencing, confined to only one tumor region, leaves heterogeneity possible. Higher adjacent-lung clonality was associated with shorter survival.

This clone was detected once. Its antigen is as yet unknown. Only in-frame clones appear in the TCRdb table, and some are missing; sequencing was by immunoSEQ multiplex PCR. The sample includes around 16,000 clones, around 83% of them seen just once. Trimming cost V 9 bases and J 4 bases, with 15 bases left between them. CDR3 length: 13 amino acids. The germline gives CDR1 MDHEN, CDR2 SYDVKM. The receptor's source is an older male donor with stage I lung adenocarcinoma. This material consisted of peripheral blood, taken before any cancer treatment. The chain joins TRBV28 to TRBJ1-2; unclear D gene. The CDR3 DNA reads TGTGCCAGTGTTCCGGCCCCTGGCTATGGCTACACCTTC. It yields the protein CASVPAPGYGYTF.